These 26 T cell receptor beta chains share one sample of origin, sequenced in a study of cytomegalovirus exposure and HLA in healthy donors. PCR was performed using 60 Vbeta and 13 Jbeta primers. The table came from immunoSEQ multiplex PCR; TCRdb's copy has only in-frame clones and leaves some out. In the table there are approximately 130,000 clones, 81% of which are singletons. Sequenced material: PBMCs. The receptors shown here come from a woman in her thirties or forties in good health and CMV-seropositive.

This chain uses TRBV7-2 with TRBJ2-1; 10 bases are a match to TRBD2. The germline V gene has CDR1 SGHTA and CDR2 FQGNSA. Trimming cost V 3 bases and J 6 bases; bases outside gene matches: 5. This CDR3 contains 15 residues. CDR3 nucleotides: TGTGCCAGCAGCTTTTTGGCTAGCGGGGGCAATGAGCAGTTCTTC. Translating gives CASSFLASGGNEQFF.

In nucleotides, the CDR3 is TGTGCCAGCAGTTTCAGGGGATTTCGGACTGAAGCTTTCTTT. It translates to CASSFRGFRTEAFF. This chain joins TRBV6-1 and TRBJ1-1, with D perhaps matching TRBD1 (6 bases). The CDR3 is 14 residues long. The germline V and J ends were trimmed by 5 bases and 5 bases, with 15 bases remaining between them. Germline V gene lookup returns CDR1 MNHNS and CDR2 SASEGT.

This clone was observed a handful of times. The rearrangement uses TRBV7-2 and TRBJ2-1; D possibly corresponds to TRBD2 (6 bases). Trimming removed 1 base from V and 5 bases from J, with 12 bases in between. Germline loops: CDR1 SGHTA, CDR2 FQGNSA. The CDR3 spans 15 residues. The CDR3 DNA follows: TGTGCCAGCAGCTTAGACGGGAGAGCAGACAATGAGCAGTTCTTC. Translated, it gives CASSLDGRADNEQFF.

The chain joins TRBV7-9 to TRBJ2-5; 11 bases are shared with TRBD2. The DNA end is a closer match to TRBJ2-7, so the J assignment may be wrong. Germline V lookup: CDR1 SEHNR, CDR2 FQNEAQ (reference sequence). The CDR3 runs to 15 residues. CDR3 in amino acids: CASSLTSGSAYEQYF. The CDR3 DNA reads TGTGCCAGCAGCTTAACTAGCGGGAGCGCCTACGAGCAGTACTTC.

V gene TRBV28 combines with J gene TRBJ1-6; 9 nucleotides match TRBD1. Trimming at V came to 1 base and at J to 8 bases, leaving 9 bases not matched to a gene. CDR3 length: 17 amino acids. The germline V gene has CDR1 MDHEN and CDR2 SYDVKM. DNA for the CDR3: TGTGCCAGCAGTTTATTCGTAGGGACAGGGCAGCATTCACCCCTCCACTTT. Protein product: CASSLFVGTGQHSPLHF.

The chain couples TRBV6-5 to TRBJ2-7; D not resolved. Per germline, CDR1 MNHEY and CDR2 SVGAGI. This CDR3 comprises 15 residues. V lost 0 bases, J lost 0 bases, and 9 bases lay in between. The CDR3 here is CASSYSPDFSYEQYF. For the CDR3, the DNA is TGTGCCAGCAGTTACTCCCCAGATTTCTCCTACGAGCAGTACTTC.

The chain combines TRBV9 with TRBJ2-5, with 7 bases matching TRBD1. The CDR3 has 15 amino acids. V gave up 0 bases and J gave up 5 bases; unmatched junction bases: 7. CDR1 and CDR2 from the germline V gene are SGDLS and YYNGEE. The CDR3 loop is CASSVGGTAMETQYF. Written as DNA, the CDR3 is TGTGCCAGCAGCGTAGGGGGGACAGCGATGGAGACCCAGTACTTC.

The CDR3 reads CASRRQGTTNEQFF. For the CDR3, the DNA is TGTGCCAGCAGAAGACAGGGAACAACCAATGAGCAGTTCTTC. The chain has TRBV2 and TRBJ2-1; 7 bases are a match to TRBD1. Germline CDR1 and CDR2: SNHLY and FYNNEI. The trim removed 6 bases at V and 6 bases at J, leaving 8 bases unmatched. The CDR3 sequence is 14 residues long.

This chain links TRBV13 with TRBJ2-4; 7 bases map to TRBD1. This CDR3 is 15 amino acids long. Germline-derived CDR1 and CDR2 are PRHDT and FYEKMQ (reference sequence). Unmatched junction bases numbered 9, after V lost 5 bases and J lost 5 bases. The CDR3 DNA sequence: TGTGCCAGCAGCCCCTATCGCCAGGGGGAAAACATTCAGTACTTC. Translated: CASSPYRQGENIQYF.

This chain links TRBV7-2 with TRBJ1-5; 9 bases match TRBD1. V lost 5 bases to trimming and J lost 5 bases; unmatched junction nucleotides: 4. This CDR3 is 14 amino acids long. Germline V gene sequence: CDR1 SGHTA, CDR2 FQGNSA. The CDR3 nucleotides read TGTGCCAGCAGCGAAAGACAGGGGGATCAGCCCCAGCATTTT. Protein product: CASSERQGDQPQHF.

The rearrangement links TRBV9 to TRBJ1-3; D unclear. The V end was cut by 5 bases, the J end by 0 bases, with 9 bases between. The CDR3 loop spans 14 amino acids. CDR1 and CDR2 (germline): SGDLS, YYNGEE. CDR3 residues: CASSVRSSGNTIYF. CDR3 bases: TGTGCCAGCAGTGTACGGAGCTCTGGAAACACCATATATTTT.

A note on this clone: Just one base apart from a much larger clone, this may be a read error. The chain couples TRBV14 to TRBJ1-2, with 7 bases matching TRBD1. This CDR3 is built from 13 residues. J lost 3 bases, V lost 5 bases, and 3 bases had no gene match. Per germline, CDR1 SGHDN and CDR2 FVKESK. The CDR3 DNA follows: TGTGCCAGCAGCGCCGGACAGGACTATGGCTACACCTTC. This sequence encodes CASSAGQDYGYTF.

The rearrangement uses TRBV9 and TRBJ1-2; D gene uncertain. Germline V gene data show CDR1 as SGDLS and CDR2 as YYNGEE. V was shortened by 3 bases and J by 3 bases, with 18 bases between the two germline ends. The CDR3 covers 16 residues. The CDR3 loop is CASSARAGDIDYGYTF. The CDR3 nucleotides read TGTGCCAGCAGCGCTAGGGCGGGAGATATCGACTATGGCTACACCTTC.

V gene TRBV28 combines with J gene TRBJ1-2, with 9 positions matching TRBD1. V was pared by 5 bases and J by 7 bases, with 8 bases of the junction left unmatched. The CDR3 runs to 14 residues. CDR1 and CDR2 from the germline V gene are MDHEN and SYDVKM. The CDR3 protein is CASSRGQGRSGYTF. The CDR3 coding sequence is TGTGCCAGCAGTAGAGGACAGGGGAGGAGTGGCTACACCTTC.

This chain's CDR3 is CAIRSGGGETQYF. CDR3 nucleotide sequence: TGTGCCATCAGGTCAGGGGGAGGTGAGACCCAGTACTTC. This sequence joins TRBV10-3 and TRBJ2-5; D is perhaps TRBD1 (7 bases). Germline CDR1 is ENHRY and CDR2 is SYGVKD. This CDR3 has 13 residues. V lost 6 bases and J 5 bases, leaving 13 bases between the germline ends.

The chain employs TRBV7-3 and TRBJ2-1, with 15 bases aligning to TRBD2. The ends lost 6 bases at V and 9 bases at J; junction bases unmatched: 6. This CDR3 contains 15 residues. Germline V gene lookup returns CDR1 SGHTA and CDR2 FQGTGA. The CDR3 here is CASSSPGLAGGEQFF. The CDR3 region has the DNA TGTGCCAGCAGTTCTCCGGGACTAGCGGGAGGTGAGCAGTTCTTC.

V usage is TRBV13 and J usage is TRBJ1-1, with 7 positions matching TRBD1. J gave up 10 bases and V 0 bases, and 5 bases lay outside the gene matches. The CDR3 is made up of 13 amino acids. Germline CDR1 is PRHDT and CDR2 is FYEKMQ (reference sequence). CDR3: CASSLGQGSGAFF. DNA for the CDR3: TGTGCCAGCAGCTTAGGACAGGGGAGTGGAGCTTTCTTT.

The chain joins TRBV7-8 to TRBJ2-3; 11 bases agree with TRBD2. CDR1 and CDR2 from the germline V gene are SGHVS and FQNEAQ. This CDR3 region has 18 residues. V was pared by 3 bases and J by 3 bases, with 11 bases of the junction left unmatched. The CDR3 here is CASSLRQGLAGWTDTQYF. The CDR3 nucleotides are TGTGCCAGCAGCTTGCGGCAAGGACTAGCGGGTTGGACAGATACGCAGTATTTT.

CDR3 in amino acids: CASSLDGSENTEAFF. The DNA of the CDR3 is TGTGCCAGCAGCTTGGATGGCAGTGAGAACACTGAAGCTTTCTTT. The chain couples TRBV5-5 to TRBJ1-1; D unclear. The CDR3 has 15 amino acids. Germline lookup yields CDR1 SGHKS and CDR2 YYEKEE (reference sequence). The V and J ends lost 0 bases and 1 base respectively, with 10 bases between them.

The V and J genes are TRBV10-3 and TRBJ2-5; weak D call: TRBD2 (6 bases). The CDR3 totals 12 residues. V lost 8 bases to trimming and J lost 0 bases, with 7 bases between them. CDR1 and CDR2 from the germline V gene are ENHRY and SYGVKD. Written as DNA, the CDR3 is TGTGCCATCGGGGAGGACCAAGAGACCCAGTACTTC. Protein: CAIGEDQETQYF.

The chain carries TRBV9 and TRBJ2-7, with 11 positions matching TRBD2. V dropped 0 bases and J dropped 3; count of bases not matched to a gene: 5. The germline gives CDR1 SGDLS, CDR2 YYNGEE. The CDR3 extends over 16 amino acids. CDR3 bases: TGTGCCAGCAGCGTAGAATTAGCGGGAGGGTTCTACGAGCAGTACTTC. It translates to CASSVELAGGFYEQYF.

The chain joins TRBV4-2 to TRBJ1-1; 10 bases fit TRBD1. CDR1 is LGHNA, CDR2 YNFKEQ, per germline. V dropped 4 bases and J dropped 0; count of bases not matched to a gene: 5. The CDR3 runs to 16 residues. CDR3: CASSLGTGAMNTEAFF. For the CDR3, the DNA is TGTGCCAGCAGCCTAGGGACAGGGGCCATGAACACTGAAGCTTTCTTT.

The rearrangement joins TRBV5-1 to TRBJ2-7, with D possibly matching TRBD1 (6 bases). Trimming shortened V by 1 base and J by 7 bases, and 12 bases separated the two germline ends. Per germline, CDR1 SGHRS and CDR2 YFSETQ. The CDR3 is 13 amino acids. The CDR3: CASSLSGDREQYF. The CDR3 DNA reads as TGCGCCAGCAGCTTGTCAGGGGATCGGGAGCAGTACTTC.

J is TRBJ2-7 and V is TRBV7-3; 8 bases fit TRBD1. This CDR3 spans 14 amino acids. Germline lookup yields CDR1 SGHTA and CDR2 FQGTGA. V was clipped by 5 bases and J by 3 bases; unmatched bases: 6. The CDR3 bases are TGTGCCAGCAGCACCCGGACAGGGATCTACGAGCAGTACTTC. This sequence encodes CASSTRTGIYEQYF.

The chain combines TRBV2 with TRBJ1-1; perhaps TRBD1 as D (6 bases). The ends were cut back, 8 bases at V and 1 base at J, with 14 bases in the middle. Per the germline V gene, CDR1 is SNHLY and CDR2 is FYNNEI. The CDR3 contains 14 residues. The CDR3, as DNA: TGTGCCAGCGGGCGACGACAGGAGAACACTGAAGCTTTCTTT. This translates into CASGRRQENTEAFF.

This chain links TRBV11-3 with TRBJ2-3; D is possibly TRBD2 (6 bases). The CDR3 runs 14 residues. From germline, CDR1 is SGHNT and CDR2 YENEEA. V lost 5 bases, J lost 0 bases, and 9 bases lay in between. CDR3 nucleotide sequence: TGTGCCAGCAGCCAGGGACTTAGCACAGATACGCAGTATTTT. Translating it yields CASSQGLSTDTQYF.